Listed below are T cell receptor beta chains from one sample, sequenced in a study of cytomegalovirus exposure and HLA in healthy donors. Sequencing was performed with immunoSEQ multiplex PCR; in TCRdb, only in-frame clones are kept and a portion is missing. The repertoire consists of approximately 150,000 clones, with approximately 80% occurring once and the leading ten covering about 10%. Input material: PBMCs. The receptors derive from a man aged 50-60 years in good health and CMV-seropositive. Each CDR3 is given with its conserved first and last residue. The order of the fields is J gene, V gene, CDR3 protein.

>TRBJ1-2|TRBV28
CASQLAGQNYGYTF
>TRBJ1-1|TRBV5-5
CATTGKGELNTEAFF
>TRBJ1-5|TRBV29-1
CSAGGGGQPQHF
>TRBJ2-6|TRBV28
CASSSGQGKSGANVLTF
>TRBJ2-5|TRBV5-1
CASSWDSRETQYF
>TRBJ1-1|TRBV4-1
CASGQPGTEAFF
>TRBJ2-7|TRBV29-1
CSVVRGQGYYEQYF
>TRBJ2-1|TRBV30
CAFSGPLVNEQFF
>TRBJ2-7|TRBV11-2
CASSPWQGRDEQYF
>TRBJ1-6|TRBV28
CASSSPSSYNSPLHF
>TRBJ2-3|TRBV30
CAWRTTSGGTDTQYF
>TRBJ1-1|TRBV4-3
CASSQDLGGFGAFF